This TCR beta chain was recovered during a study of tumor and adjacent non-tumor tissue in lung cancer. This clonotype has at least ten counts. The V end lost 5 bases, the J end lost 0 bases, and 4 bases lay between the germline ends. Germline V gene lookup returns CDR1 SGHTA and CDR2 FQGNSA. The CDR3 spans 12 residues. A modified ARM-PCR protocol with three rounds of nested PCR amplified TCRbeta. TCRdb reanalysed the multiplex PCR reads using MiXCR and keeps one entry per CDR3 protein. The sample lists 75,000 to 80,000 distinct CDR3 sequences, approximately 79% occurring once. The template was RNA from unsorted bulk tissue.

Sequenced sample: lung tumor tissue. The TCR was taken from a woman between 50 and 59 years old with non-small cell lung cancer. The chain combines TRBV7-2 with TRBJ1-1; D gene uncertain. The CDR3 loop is CASSIMNTEAFF. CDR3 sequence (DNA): TGTGCCAGCAGCATCATGAACACTGAAGCTTTCTTT. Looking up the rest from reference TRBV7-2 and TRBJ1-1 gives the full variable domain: GAGVSQSPSNKVTEKGKDVELRCDPISGHTALYWYRQSLGQGLEFLIYFQGNSAPDKSGLPSDRFSAERTGGSVSTLTIQRTQQEDSAVYLCASSIMNTEAFFGQGTRLTVV.